These 2 T cell receptor beta chains were sequenced from one sample in a study of OX40 agonist ivuxolimab in advanced cancers. Sequenced by immunoSEQ multiplex PCR; TCRdb stores in-frame clones only, minus some. The sample contains roughly 58,000 clones, 84% of which appear only once. Specimen: CD4+ or CD8+ T cells sorted from blood, collected in a trial of the OX40 agonist ivuxolimab. The receptors derive from an adult with an advanced solid tumor such as melanoma, head and neck, liver or kidney cancer.

The table lists this clone with a count of one. The chain joins TRBV7-9 to TRBJ2-2, with D maybe TRBD1 (6 bases). Trimming removed 2 bases at V and 0 bases at J, with 10 bases between. The CDR3 is 16 residues long. The germline CDR1 and CDR2 sequences are SEHNR and FQNEAQ (reference sequence). In nucleotides, the CDR3 is TGTGCCAGCAGCTTATATAGACAGGCGAACACCGGGGAGCTGTTTTTT. This codes for CASSLYRQANTGELFF.

This rearrangement joins TRBV18 to TRBJ1-1; D is possibly TRBD1 (5 bases). Germline CDR1 KGHSH, CDR2 LQKENI. V lost 1 base to trimming and J lost 11 bases, with 11 bases between them. The CDR3 extends over 12 amino acids. The chain's CDR3 is CASSPLQGDAFF. In DNA form, the CDR3 reads TGTGCCAGCTCACCACTTCAGGGTGACGCTTTCTTT.